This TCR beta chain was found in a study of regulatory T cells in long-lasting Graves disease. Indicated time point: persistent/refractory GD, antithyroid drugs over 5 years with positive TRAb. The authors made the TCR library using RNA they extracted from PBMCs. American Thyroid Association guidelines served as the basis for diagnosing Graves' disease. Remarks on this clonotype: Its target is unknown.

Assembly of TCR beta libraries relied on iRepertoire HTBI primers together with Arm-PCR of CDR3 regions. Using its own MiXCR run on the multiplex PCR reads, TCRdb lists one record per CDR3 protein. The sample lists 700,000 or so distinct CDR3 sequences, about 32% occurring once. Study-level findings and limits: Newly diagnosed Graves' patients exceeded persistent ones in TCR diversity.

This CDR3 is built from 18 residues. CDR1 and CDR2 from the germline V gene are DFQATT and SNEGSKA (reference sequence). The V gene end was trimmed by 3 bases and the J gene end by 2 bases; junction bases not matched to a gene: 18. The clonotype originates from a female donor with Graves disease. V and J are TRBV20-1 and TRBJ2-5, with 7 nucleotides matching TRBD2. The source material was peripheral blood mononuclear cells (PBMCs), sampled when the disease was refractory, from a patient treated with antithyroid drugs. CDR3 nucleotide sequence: TGCAGTGCTAGTCTTCCCCAGCGGGACTCCGGGGGGCAAGAGACCCAGTACTTC. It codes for CSASLPQRDSGGQETQYF.